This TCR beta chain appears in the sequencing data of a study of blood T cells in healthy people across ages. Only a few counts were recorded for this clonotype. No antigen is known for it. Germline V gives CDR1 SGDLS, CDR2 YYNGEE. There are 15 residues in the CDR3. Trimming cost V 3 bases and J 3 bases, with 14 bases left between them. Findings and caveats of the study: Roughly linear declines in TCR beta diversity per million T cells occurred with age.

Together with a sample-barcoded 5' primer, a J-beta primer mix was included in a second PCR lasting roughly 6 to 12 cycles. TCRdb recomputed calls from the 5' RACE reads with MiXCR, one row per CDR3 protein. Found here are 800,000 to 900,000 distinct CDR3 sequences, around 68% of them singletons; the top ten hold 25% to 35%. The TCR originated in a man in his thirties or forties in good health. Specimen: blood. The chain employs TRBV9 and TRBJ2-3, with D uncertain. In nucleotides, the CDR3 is TGTGCCAGCAGCGCGGAAGCCGGAAGAACAGATACGCAGTATTTT. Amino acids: CASSAEAGRTDTQYF.